This TCR beta chain was sequenced during a study of beta chain features in type 1 diabetes. The purity of all sorted populations exceeded 98%. Notes on this clone: The antigen is undetermined.

The CDR3 runs to 12 residues. V dropped 2 bases and J dropped 10 bases, with 9 bases sitting between them. Germline CDR1 is MDHEN and CDR2 is SYDVKM. Findings and limits, study-wide: There were fewer insertions and more deletions at the VDJ junctions of type 1 diabetes patients. For Type 1 diabetes patients, all four CD4+ subsets carried TCRB CDR3s that were moderately but significantly shorter.

The whole isolated RNA underwent reverse transcription, so sequencing captured expressed TCRB transcripts. Assay used: immunoSEQ multiplex PCR; TCRdb lists only in-frame clones, some missing. The sample includes 600,000 or so clones, 11% to 15% of them seen just once. The sample consisted of naive CD4+ T cells from blood. This TCR was sampled from a man younger than 35 with type 1 diabetes. The rearrangement links TRBV28 to TRBJ2-1; D is possibly TRBD2 (5 bases). In DNA, the CDR3 is TGTGCCAGCAGTTTAAGTGGCGGGGAGCAGTTCTTC. Amino acid sequence: CASSLSGGEQFF.